This T cell receptor (beta chain) was retrieved from a study of shared clonotypes between healthy human individuals. Profiled with immunoSEQ multiplex PCR; TCRdb holds only in-frame clones, not every one. The sample has more than 1,200,000 clones; about 98.5% are singletons. CDR3 length equals 15 residues. Germline V gene lookup returns CDR1 SGHAT and CDR2 FQNNGV. Trimming stripped 4 bases from V and 1 base from J, with 14 bases between. Only one count was recorded for this clone. This TCR derives from a man aged 25-45 years in good health. What was sequenced was naive CD4+ T cells sorted from blood. Subset of the sample: CD45RA+ positively selected. The rearrangement links TRBV11-2 to TRBJ2-7; D is possibly TRBD2 (7 bases). CDR3 DNA sequence: TGTGCCAGCAGCTCCGGGGGGCGGTGGTCCTACGAGCAGTACTTC. Protein sequence: CASSSGGRWSYEQYF.